Included here is one TCR beta chain sequence, with context. No antigen is known for it. The CDR3 length is 13 residues. Germline-derived CDR1 and CDR2 are SGHRS and YFSETQ. V was pared by 0 bases and J by 6 bases, with 0 bases of the junction left unmatched. This sample is drawn from a study of T cell responses to AZD1222 COVID-19 vaccine. Study observations and caveats: Donor demographics were predominantly white British with a female majority; clonal diversity may be underestimated.

Libraries were prepared by immunoSEQ multiplex PCR; TCRdb keeps only in-frame clonotypes and omits some of them. Among more than 95,000 clones, about 89% were seen once, and the ten largest hold approximately 7%. This rearrangement joins TRBV5-1 to TRBJ1-2; TRBD1 matches 9 bases. The TCR comes from an adult in good health. The material was peripheral blood, obtained on day 0 of AZD1222 vaccination. The CDR3 sequence: CASSLGTGDGYTF. The CDR3 bases are TGCGCCAGCAGCTTGGGGACAGGGGATGGCTACACCTTC.